The 28 T cell receptor beta chains in this list originate from one sample, sequenced in a study of T-cell memory formation after mild COVID-19. Each CDR3 protein is one row after TCRdb ran MiXCR on the 5' RACE reads. The sample contains 580,000 or so distinct CDR3 sequences, around 16% of which appear only once. Sequenced input: PBMCs or a T cell subset sorted from them (not recorded which). The receptors here all came from an adult woman who had mild COVID-19 (a few samples of this study predate the infection). Cell type and time point are not known.

The CDR3 loop reads CASSLADPGTGSYEQYF. The CDR3 coding sequence is TGTGCCAGCAGCTTAGCCGACCCCGGGACAGGCTCCTACGAGCAGTACTTC. J is TRBJ2-7 and V is TRBV7-9, with 8 positions matching TRBD1. V gave up 0 bases and J gave up 0 bases; unmatched junction bases: 7. CDR3 length: 17 amino acids. CDR1 SEHNR and CDR2 FQNEAQ come from the germline V gene (reference sequence).

Details on this clonotype: Since no conserved phenylalanine or tryptophan closes the CDR3, a read error is the likely cause. No DNA is shown, since the ends of the CDR3 on it are uncertain; the CDR3 is the one TCRdb lists. The V and J genes are TRBV12-3 or TRBV12-4 and TRBJ2-4; the table's D call of TRBD1 was not tested on the DNA. Both ends counted, the CDR3 spans 13 residues. CDR3 loop: CASRHSTGGELMI.

There are a few counts of this clonotype. This chain joins TRBV19 and TRBJ2-3; 7 bases align to TRBD1. CDR3 length equals 16 residues. The germline V gene encodes CDR1 LNHDA and CDR2 SQIVND (reference sequence). V lost 4 bases and J lost 2; bases outside the gene matches: 9. The CDR3 nucleotides are TGTGCCAGTAGTACGACAGGGCCTTTTACCACAGATACGCAGTATTTT. It is translated as CASSTTGPFTTDTQYF.

The chain uses TRBV2 and TRBJ2-1, with D maybe TRBD2 (6 bases). V lost 7 bases to trimming and J lost 5 bases, with 12 bases between them. Germline loops: CDR1 SNHLY, CDR2 FYNNEI. The CDR3 covers 13 residues. This CDR3 is CASNSGYDNEQFF. CDR3 coding DNA: TGTGCCAGCAATAGCGGTTACGACAATGAGCAGTTCTTC. The variable domain in full, completed from reference TRBV2 and TRBJ2-1, reads EPEVTQTPSHQVTQMGQEVILRCVPISNHLYFYWYRQILGQKVEFLVSFYNNEISEKSEIFDDQFSVERPDGSNFTLKIRSTKLEDSAMYFCASNSGYDNEQFFGPGTRLTVL.

V is TRBV4-1 and J is TRBJ1-6; D gene ambiguous. The V gene's germline CDR1 is MGHRA and CDR2 YSYEKL. V was clipped by 4 bases and J by 5 bases, with 12 bases between them. The CDR3 is made up of 15 amino acids. This CDR3 reads CASSLRTDDNSPLHF. For the CDR3, the DNA is TGCGCCAGCAGCCTGCGGACGGATGATAATTCACCCCTCCACTTT.

This clonotype was found a few times. This chain links TRBV6-2 or TRBV6-3 with TRBJ2-2, with D possibly TRBD2 on 6 matching bases. Trimming stripped 6 bases from V and 6 bases from J, with 8 bases between. The CDR3 loop spans 12 amino acids. Germline CDR1 MNHEY, CDR2 SVGEGT. The CDR3 spells CASRPGAGELFF. The CDR3 DNA reads TGTGCCAGCAGACCGGGGGCCGGGGAGCTGTTTTTT.

This sequence joins TRBV7-9 and TRBJ2-1; D gene uncertain. Germline assignment: CDR1 SEHNR and CDR2 FQNEAQ (reference sequence). The ends were cut back, 7 bases at V and 9 bases at J, with 10 bases in the middle. The CDR3 sequence is 11 residues long. CDR3 coding DNA: TGTGCCAGCACCTCGGGTCCTGAGCAGTTCTTC. Its translation is CASTSGPEQFF.

This clonotype turned up a few times. The CDR3 region has the DNA TGTGCCAGCAGCCTTGGGGACTTACCAGTGTACCAAGAGACCCAGTACTTC. This gives the protein CASSLGDLPVYQETQYF. The rearrangement uses TRBV7-6 and TRBJ2-5, with a weak D call TRBD2 (6 bases). This CDR3 has 17 residues. Trimming pared 5 bases from V and 0 bases from J, leaving 19 bases between. The germline CDR1 and CDR2 sequences are SGHVS and FNYEAQ.

There are a few counts of this clonotype. The chain links TRBV29-1 to TRBJ2-3; a possible D gene is TRBD1 (6 bases). The CDR3 has 16 residues. V shed 2 bases and J shed 1 base, with 16 bases lying between them. Germline lookup yields CDR1 SQVTM and CDR2 ANQGSEA. CDR3 sequence reads: CSVESRRGGGTDTQYF. CDR3 DNA sequence: TGCAGCGTTGAAAGTCGCAGGGGTGGCGGCACAGATACGCAGTATTTT.

This clonotype was picked up many times. V is TRBV2 and J is TRBJ2-7; D not certain. In germline, CDR1 is SNHLY, CDR2 FYNNEI. V lost 5 bases, J lost 2 bases, and 4 bases lay in between. The CDR3 spans 11 residues. The CDR3 DNA reads TGTGCCAGCAGTCCGACCTACGAGCAGTACTTC. It is translated as CASSPTYEQYF.

The CDR3: CASSWAGSNYGYTF. CDR3 bases: TGTGCCAGCAGCTGGGCTGGATCTAACTATGGCTACACCTTC. The chain links TRBV6-5 to TRBJ1-2; D ambiguous. With 6 bases removed from V and 0 bases from J, the gap between germline ends came to 11 bases. This CDR3 spans 14 amino acids. Germline values: CDR1 MNHEY, CDR2 SVGAGI.

The V and J genes are TRBV7-2 and TRBJ2-1; 7 bases fit TRBD2. The CDR3 is 15 residues long. V dropped 6 bases and J dropped 0; count of bases not matched to a gene: 5. Germline CDR1 reads SGHTA; CDR2 reads FQGNSA. CDR3: CASRIAGSSYNEQFF. The CDR3, as DNA: TGTGCCAGCAGAATAGCGGGTAGCTCCTACAATGAGCAGTTCTTC.

The chain joins TRBV6-1 to TRBJ2-3; TRBD1 or TRBD2 may be the D gene (5 bases each). Trimming removed 6 bases at V and 2 bases at J, with 12 bases between. The CDR3 is 14 amino acids. From germline, CDR1 is MNHNS and CDR2 SASEGT. For the CDR3, the DNA is TGTGCCAGCAGGGGGATGGGGACCACAGATACGCAGTATTTT. Translating gives CASRGMGTTDTQYF.

The sample holds a few counts of this clonotype. The J gene is TRBJ1-2, the V gene TRBV25-1; D perhaps matches TRBD1 (6 bases). This CDR3 is built from 15 residues. Germline loops: CDR1 MGHDK, CDR2 SYGVNS. The V end lost 6 bases, the J end lost 4 bases, and 18 bases lay between the germline ends. The chain's CDR3 is CASSPTRGAGYGYTF. The CDR3 DNA is TGTGCCAGCAGCCCTACGCGGGGGGCGGGCTATGGCTACACCTTC.

The sample holds a few counts of this clonotype. V usage is TRBV7-2 and J usage is TRBJ2-5; 10 positions agree with TRBD2. This CDR3 has 15 amino acids. The J segment lost 5 bases and the V segment lost 5 bases, leaving 8 bases of the junction unmatched. Looked up from germline, CDR1 is SGHTA and CDR2 is FQGNSA. The CDR3 spells CASSPVGSGRETQYF. As DNA, the CDR3 is TGTGCCAGCAGCCCCGTGGGTAGCGGGAGGGAGACCCAGTACTTC.

This clonotype came up many times. The chain has TRBV6-5 and TRBJ1-2, with D possibly matching TRBD1 (6 bases). Germline V lookup: CDR1 MNHEY, CDR2 SVGAGI. The CDR3 is made up of 13 amino acids. With 6 bases removed from V and 2 bases from J, the gap between germline ends came to 10 bases. CDR3 region: CASRSGQNYGYTF. The CDR3 nucleotides read TGTGCCAGCAGATCCGGACAGAACTATGGCTACACCTTC.

This clonotype was seen a few times. A read error may account for a junction end that differs from germline. The V and J genes are TRBV6-5 and TRBJ1-6; perhaps TRBD1 as D (5 bases). Looked up from germline, CDR1 is MNHEY and CDR2 is SVGAGI. This CDR3 is built from 17 residues. CDR3 DNA: TGTGCCAGCAGTTACGGCCGATTGGGGGGTCTTAATGCACCCCTCCACTTT. Translated, it gives CASSYGRLGGLNAPLHF.

V gene TRBV6-1 combines with J gene TRBJ2-5, with D maybe TRBD2 (7 bases). This CDR3 has 16 amino acids. Trimming shortened V by 3 bases and J by 2 bases, and 16 bases separated the two germline ends. Germline V gene data show CDR1 as MNHNS and CDR2 as SASEGT. The CDR3 nucleotides are TGTGCCAGCAGTGACATCGAGGGGGGGCCTCAAGAGACCCAGTACTTC. It yields the protein CASSDIEGGPQETQYF.

This clonotype was seen a few times. The gene calls are TRBV29-1 and TRBJ1-3; D remains ambiguous. V was shortened by 7 bases and J by 1 base, with 5 bases between the two germline ends. CDR1 is SQVTM, CDR2 ANQGSEA, per germline. This CDR3 is 11 amino acids long. In nucleotides, the CDR3 is TGCAGCGCCGAGTCTGGAAACACCATATATTTT. Translated, it gives CSAESGNTIYF. The variable domain in full, with the rest retrieved from reference TRBV29-1 and TRBJ1-3, is SAVISQKPSRDICQRGTSLTIQCQVDSQVTMMFWYRQQPGQSLTLIATANQGSEATYESGFVIDKFPISRPNLTFSTLTVSNMSPEDSSIYLCSAESGNTIYFGEGSWLTVV.

The chain links TRBV7-9 to TRBJ1-5; D possibly corresponds to TRBD1 (5 bases). This CDR3 has 17 residues. Trimming left V 1 base short and J 0 bases short, with 13 bases between. Germline-derived CDR1 and CDR2 are SEHNR and FQNEAQ (reference sequence). Here the CDR3 DNA reads TGTGCCAGCAGCTTAGTTGCACAGGTCTATAGCAATCAGCCCCAGCATTTT. Protein: CASSLVAQVYSNQPQHF.

CDR3 residues: CSAPSGRTGRKQFF. As DNA, the CDR3 is TGCAGTGCCCCAAGCGGGAGGACCGGTCGTAAGCAGTTCTTC. The chain recombines TRBV20-1 with TRBJ2-1; 9 bases agree with TRBD2. V gave up 6 bases and J gave up 11 bases; unmatched junction bases: 14. The CDR3 consists of 14 residues. CDR1 and CDR2 from the germline V gene are DFQATT and SNEGSKA (reference sequence).

This clonotype was seen only a few times. The chain employs TRBV10-3 and TRBJ1-2; the D is unclear. CDR3 length equals 13 residues. Germline assignment: CDR1 ENHRY and CDR2 SYGVKD. Deletions cut 3 bases from V and 7 bases from J, with 12 bases between. The CDR3 protein is CAISEAPVVGYTF. The DNA for the CDR3 is TGTGCCATCAGTGAAGCCCCGGTGGTTGGCTACACCTTC.

The CDR3 region has the DNA TGTGCCAGCAGGACGGAGGCAGGGTCACCCCTCCACTTT. This codes for CASRTEAGSPLHF. The chain recombines TRBV6-6 with TRBJ1-6, with D perhaps matching TRBD1 (5 bases). CDR1 and CDR2 (germline): MNHNY, SVGAGI (reference sequence). V lost 6 bases to trimming and J lost 10 bases, with 13 bases between them. CDR3 length: 13 amino acids.

The chain couples TRBV6-6 to TRBJ2-3; the match to TRBD2 covers 10 bases. Germline CDR1 and CDR2: MNHNY and SVGAGI (reference sequence). V lost 4 bases, J lost 2 bases, and 9 bases stayed unmatched. This CDR3 comprises 17 residues. The chain's CDR3 is CASSFPSGGPPTDTQYF. The CDR3 bases are TGTGCCAGCAGTTTCCCTAGCGGGGGCCCTCCCACAGATACGCAGTATTTT.

This clonotype has a handful of counts. The rearrangement links TRBV20-1 to TRBJ2-7; D remains unclear. Germline V gives CDR1 DFQATT, CDR2 SNEGSKA (reference sequence). V shed 0 bases and J shed 0 bases, with 15 bases lying between them. The CDR3 is 16 residues long. The CDR3 nucleotides are TGCAGTGCTAGAGATCTTGGTAGCACAACCTCCTACGAGCAGTACTTC. Its translation: CSARDLGSTTSYEQYF.

The genes are TRBV6-5 and TRBJ1-2, with no clear D. The V gene's germline CDR1 is MNHEY and CDR2 SVGAGI. Trimming removed 0 bases at V and 6 bases at J, with 23 bases between. The CDR3 loop spans 18 amino acids. The CDR3 DNA follows: TGTGCCAGCAGTTACTCGTTGGCAGGCGAGCTGAGGGATGATGGCTACACCTTC. It codes for CASSYSLAGELRDDGYTF.

The CDR3 is CASSQPSGLAGRDEQFF. The CDR3 DNA reads as TGTGCCAGCAGCCAACCTAGCGGACTAGCGGGGAGGGATGAGCAGTTCTTC. The rearrangement uses TRBV4-2 and TRBJ2-1; 12 bases match TRBD2. CDR3 length: 17 residues. The germline CDR1 and CDR2 sequences are LGHNA and YNFKEQ. J was trimmed by 8 bases and V by 2 bases; bases with no gene match: 10.

This clonotype was observed a few times. The V and J genes are TRBV27 and TRBJ2-5; 7 nucleotides match TRBD2. Germline CDR1 reads MNHEY; CDR2 reads SMNVEV (reference sequence). Trimming removed 4 bases from V and 2 bases from J; junction bases left unmatched: 4. The CDR3 is 14 residues long. The CDR3 loop is CASSSLADQETQYF. CDR3 sequence (DNA): TGTGCCAGCAGTTCGCTAGCGGATCAAGAGACCCAGTACTTC.